The clone carrying this T cell receptor beta chain has a single count. The entry originates in a study of blood T cell repertoires in COVID-19. Turning to the study itself: Sites in the United States, Italy and Spain provided acute and convalescent COVID-19 samples. The cDNA or gDNA used as material had been derived from T cells, B-cell-depleted T cells, or PBMCs.

Using immunoSEQ multiplex PCR, the repertoire was profiled, and TCRdb retains in-frame clones only, with some absent. The data show roughly 52,000 clones, with just under 90% seen just once and approximately 4% held by the top ten. Sequenced material: peripheral blood. This clonotype was sampled from a man aged 45-60 years with acute or convalescent COVID-19.

The CDR3 DNA reads as TGTGCCACCAGTGATTTCTTCGGGGGCTACAATGAGCAGTTCTTC. Protein sequence: CATSDFFGGYNEQFF. V is TRBV24-1 and J is TRBJ2-1, with D tentatively TRBD2 (6 bases). Germline lookup yields CDR1 KGHDR and CDR2 SFDVKD. This CDR3 spans 15 amino acids. Trimming took 1 base from V and 3 from J, leaving 9 bases between them.